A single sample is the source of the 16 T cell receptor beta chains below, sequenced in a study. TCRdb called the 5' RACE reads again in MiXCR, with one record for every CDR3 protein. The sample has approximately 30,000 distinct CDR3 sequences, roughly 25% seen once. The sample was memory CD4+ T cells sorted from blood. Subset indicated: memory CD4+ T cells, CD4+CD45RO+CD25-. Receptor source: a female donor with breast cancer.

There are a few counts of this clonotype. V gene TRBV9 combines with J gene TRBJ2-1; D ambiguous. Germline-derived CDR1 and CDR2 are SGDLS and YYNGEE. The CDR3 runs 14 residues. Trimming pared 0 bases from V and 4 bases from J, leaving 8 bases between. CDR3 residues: CASSVAWGYNEQFF. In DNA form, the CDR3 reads TGTGCCAGCAGCGTAGCTTGGGGTTACAATGAGCAGTTCTTC.

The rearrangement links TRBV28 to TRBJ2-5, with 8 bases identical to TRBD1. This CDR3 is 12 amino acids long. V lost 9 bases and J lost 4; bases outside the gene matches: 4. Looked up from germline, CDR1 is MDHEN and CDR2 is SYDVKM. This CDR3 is CASRQGTETQYF. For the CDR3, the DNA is TGTGCCAGTCGACAGGGGACAGAGACCCAGTACTTC.

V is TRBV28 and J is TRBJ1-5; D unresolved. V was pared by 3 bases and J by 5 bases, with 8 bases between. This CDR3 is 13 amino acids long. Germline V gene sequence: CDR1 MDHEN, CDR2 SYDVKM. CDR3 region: CASSLGGDQPQHF. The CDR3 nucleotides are TGTGCCAGCAGTTTGGGTGGGGATCAGCCCCAGCATTTT.

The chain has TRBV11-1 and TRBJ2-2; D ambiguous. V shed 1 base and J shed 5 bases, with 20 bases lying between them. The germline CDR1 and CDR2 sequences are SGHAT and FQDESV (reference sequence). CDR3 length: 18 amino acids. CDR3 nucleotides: TGTGCCAGCAGCTTAGATCGTGTCCCCGAAAGGAAGACCGGGGAGCTGTTTTTT. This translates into CASSLDRVPERKTGELFF.

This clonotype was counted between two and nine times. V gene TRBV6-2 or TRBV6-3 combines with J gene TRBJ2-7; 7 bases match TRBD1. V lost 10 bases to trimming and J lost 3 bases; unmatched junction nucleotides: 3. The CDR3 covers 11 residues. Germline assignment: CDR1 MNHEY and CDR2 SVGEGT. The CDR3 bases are TGTGCCACAGGGACAGACTACGAGCAGTACTTC. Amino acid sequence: CATGTDYEQYF.

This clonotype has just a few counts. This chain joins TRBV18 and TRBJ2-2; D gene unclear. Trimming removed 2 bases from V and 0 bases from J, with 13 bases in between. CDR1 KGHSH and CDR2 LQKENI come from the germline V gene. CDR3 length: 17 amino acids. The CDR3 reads CASSPIASLSNTGELFF. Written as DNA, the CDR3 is TGTGCCAGCTCACCAATCGCGTCGCTTTCGAACACCGGGGAGCTGTTTTTT.

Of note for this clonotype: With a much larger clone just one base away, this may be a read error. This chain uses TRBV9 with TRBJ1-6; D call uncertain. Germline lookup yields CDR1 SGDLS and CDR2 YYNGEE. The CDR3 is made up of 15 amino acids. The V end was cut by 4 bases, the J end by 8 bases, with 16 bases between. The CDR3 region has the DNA TGTGCCAGCAGCATCGAAGGGTATAATGATTCACCCCTCCACTTT. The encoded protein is CASSIEGYNDSPLHF.

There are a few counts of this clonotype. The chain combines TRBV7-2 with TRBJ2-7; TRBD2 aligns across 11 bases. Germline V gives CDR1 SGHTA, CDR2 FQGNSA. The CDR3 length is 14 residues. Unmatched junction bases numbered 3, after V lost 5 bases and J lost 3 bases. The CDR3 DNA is TGTGCCAGCAGCCCGGGACTAGCGGTCTACGAGCAGTACTTC. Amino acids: CASSPGLAVYEQYF.

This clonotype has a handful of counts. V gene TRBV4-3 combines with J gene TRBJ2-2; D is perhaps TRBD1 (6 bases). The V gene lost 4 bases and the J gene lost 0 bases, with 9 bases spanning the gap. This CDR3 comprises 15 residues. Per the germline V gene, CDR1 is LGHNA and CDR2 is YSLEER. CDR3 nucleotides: TGCGCCAGCAGCCCCGGACAGACGAACACCGGGGAGCTGTTTTTT. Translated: CASSPGQTNTGELFF.

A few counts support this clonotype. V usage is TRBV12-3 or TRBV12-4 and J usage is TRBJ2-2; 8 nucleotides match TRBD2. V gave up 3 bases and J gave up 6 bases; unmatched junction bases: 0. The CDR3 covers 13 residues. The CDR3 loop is CASSFGGAGELFF. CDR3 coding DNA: TGTGCCAGCAGTTTCGGGGGGGCCGGGGAGCTGTTTTTT.

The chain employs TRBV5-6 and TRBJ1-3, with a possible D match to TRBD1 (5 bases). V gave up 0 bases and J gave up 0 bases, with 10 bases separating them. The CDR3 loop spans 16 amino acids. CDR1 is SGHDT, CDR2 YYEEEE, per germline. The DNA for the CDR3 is TGTGCCAGCAGCTTGGTTGGCAGGGCCTCTGGAAACACCATATATTTT. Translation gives CASSLVGRASGNTIYF.

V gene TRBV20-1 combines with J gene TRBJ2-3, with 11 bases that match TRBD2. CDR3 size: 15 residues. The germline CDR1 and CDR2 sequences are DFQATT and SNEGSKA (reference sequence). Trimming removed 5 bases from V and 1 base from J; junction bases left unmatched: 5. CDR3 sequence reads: CSAGLAGGGTDTQYF. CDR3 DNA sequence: TGCAGTGCTGGCCTAGCGGGGGGAGGCACAGATACGCAGTATTTT.

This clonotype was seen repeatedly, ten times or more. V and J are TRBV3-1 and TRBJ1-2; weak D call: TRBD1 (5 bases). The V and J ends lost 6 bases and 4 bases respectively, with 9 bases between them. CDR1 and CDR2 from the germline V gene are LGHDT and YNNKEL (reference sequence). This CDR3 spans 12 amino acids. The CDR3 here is CASRPTGYGYTF. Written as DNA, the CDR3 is TGTGCCAGCAGACCTACAGGCTATGGCTACACCTTC.

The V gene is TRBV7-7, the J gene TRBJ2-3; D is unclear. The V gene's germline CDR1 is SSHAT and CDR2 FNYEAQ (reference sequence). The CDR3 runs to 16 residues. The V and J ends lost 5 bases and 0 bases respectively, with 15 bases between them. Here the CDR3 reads CASSIVGYSSTDTQYF. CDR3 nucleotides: TGTGCCAGCAGCATTGTAGGGTACTCTAGCACAGATACGCAGTATTTT.

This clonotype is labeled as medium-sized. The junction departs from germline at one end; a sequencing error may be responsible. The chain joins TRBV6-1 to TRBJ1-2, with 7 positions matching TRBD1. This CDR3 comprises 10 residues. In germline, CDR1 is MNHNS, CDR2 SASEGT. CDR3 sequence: CASRGTDFAF. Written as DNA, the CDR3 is TGTGCCAGCAGAGGGACAGATTTCGCCTTC.

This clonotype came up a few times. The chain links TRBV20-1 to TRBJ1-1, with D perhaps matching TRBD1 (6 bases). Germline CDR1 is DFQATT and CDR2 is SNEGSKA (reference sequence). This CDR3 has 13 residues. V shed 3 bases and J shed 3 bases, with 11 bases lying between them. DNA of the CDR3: TGCAGTGCTAGCGAGGGGGTGGACACTGAAGCTTTCTTT. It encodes CSASEGVDTEAFF.